The 32 T cell receptor beta chains below were found in one sample sequenced in a study of tumor-infiltrating lymphocytes in primary liver carcinoma. The investigators made TCR beta cDNA from roughly 0.55 ug total RNA, using a constant-region primer. Sequencing libraries for TCR beta derived from three nested multiplex PCR rounds that used slightly modified ARM-PCR. PCR rounds one and two used TRBV1-TRBV30 forward primers with a C-beta reverse primer for 10 cycles each. TCRdb redid the calling of the multiplex PCR reads with MiXCR, one entry per CDR3 protein. The repertoire holds some 180,000 distinct CDR3 sequences, with about 60% as singletons. Alongside blood RNA obtained from unsorted whole blood, germline DNA was also extracted. The sequencing input was peripheral blood. These receptors were collected from a man between 40 and 49 years old with primary liver carcinoma and hepatitis B virus infection.

This clonotype has a single count. An end of the junction does not agree with germline; a read error may underlie this. The chain links TRBV12-3 or TRBV12-4 to TRBJ2-3, with TRBD1 identical over 7 bases. This CDR3 is 15 amino acids long. The CDR3 region is CASNPRVGGLDTQYF. CDR3 nucleotide sequence: TGTGCCAGCAATCCCAGGGTAGGGGGCTTAGATACGCAATATTTT.

Remarks on this clonotype: The junction departs from germline at one end; a sequencing error may be responsible. V gene TRBV6-6 combines with J gene TRBJ1-6; a possible D gene is TRBD1 (6 bases). The germline gives CDR1 MNHNY, CDR2 SVGAGI (reference sequence). The CDR3 consists of 14 residues. DNA of the CDR3: TGTGCCGGCAGTTTTCGACAGGCGCCCCTTCCCCTCCACTTT. Its protein is CAGSFRQAPLPLHF.

The rearrangement uses TRBV6-6 and TRBJ2-7; D possibly corresponds to TRBD1 (6 bases). CDR3 length: 14 amino acids. V was pared by 4 bases and J by 3 bases, with 13 bases between. CDR1 is MNHNY, CDR2 SVGAGI, per germline (reference sequence). The CDR3, as DNA: TGTGCCAGCAGTTCACGGGACAATCACTACGAGCAGTACTTC. It encodes CASSSRDNHYEQYF.

This clonotype was seen more than once but under ten times. J is TRBJ2-7 and V is TRBV7-8, with D possibly matching TRBD2 (6 bases). CDR1 SGHVS and CDR2 FQNEAQ come from the germline V gene. Trimming took off 3 bases at V and 7 bases at J, with 16 bases between the two ends. This CDR3 has 14 residues. CDR3 sequence reads: CASSLSGTAGEQYF. The CDR3 DNA sequence: TGTGCCAGCAGCTTGTCCGGGACCGCGGGGGAGCAGTACTTC.

The chain combines TRBV7-9 with TRBJ2-5; D possibly corresponds to TRBD1 (6 bases). The CDR3 covers 16 residues. Germline CDR1 and CDR2: SEHNR and FQNEAQ (reference sequence). V was clipped by 5 bases and J by 0 bases, with 16 bases between them. In DNA, the CDR3 is TGTGCCAGCAGCCACGGGACACCACCCGACCAAGAGACCCAGTACTTC. Translated, it gives CASSHGTPPDQETQYF.

Details on this clonotype: The conserved final phenylalanine or tryptophan is absent from the CDR3, which likely points to a read error. The V call is TRBV12-3 or TRBV12-4, the J call TRBJ2-7; D not resolved. The CDR3 is 12 amino acids. Trimming stripped 2 bases from V and 4 bases from J, with 6 bases between. The CDR3 protein is CASSLRGYEQYL. CDR3 DNA: TGTGCCAGCAGTTTACGCGGATACGAGCAGTACCTC.

The chain joins TRBV28 to TRBJ1-2, with a possible D match to TRBD1 (5 bases). Germline CDR1 and CDR2: MDHEN and SYDVKM. The CDR3 is 14 amino acids. V dropped 3 bases and J dropped 4 bases, with 12 bases sitting between them. The CDR3 protein is CASSFSGAVYGYTF. CDR3 DNA: TGTGCCAGCAGTTTCTCCGGGGCAGTCTATGGCTACACCTTC.

On this clonotype: It may be a read error: a sequence one base away is much more abundant. V and J are TRBV11-2 and TRBJ2-3; D uncertain. Trimming took 0 bases from V and 4 from J, leaving 11 bases between them. This CDR3 is built from 15 residues. Germline V gives CDR1 SGHAT, CDR2 FQNNGV. The CDR3 region has the DNA TGTGCCAGCAGCTTAGACGGAGTGCCGTCAGATACGCAGTATTTT. Encoded protein: CASSLDGVPSDTQYF.

This clonotype was detected only a few times. This rearrangement joins TRBV12-3 or TRBV12-4 to TRBJ2-7, with 7 bases matching TRBD1. This CDR3 is built from 15 residues. Trimming took 5 bases from V and 2 from J; bases not matched to a gene: 9. The CDR3 region is CASSPGAGGPYEQYF. In nucleotides, the CDR3 is TGTGCCAGCAGTCCCGGGGCAGGGGGTCCCTACGAGCAGTACTTC.

In this sample, this clonotype turned up many times. The chain combines TRBV11-2 with TRBJ2-1; D is ambiguous. Between the trimmed V and J ends, which lost 0 bases and 4 bases, there was a span of 16 bases. From germline, CDR1 is SGHAT and CDR2 FQNNGV. The CDR3 consists of 17 residues. This CDR3 reads CASSLDSFQLWYNEQFF. In DNA form, the CDR3 reads TGTGCCAGCAGCTTAGATTCTTTCCAACTGTGGTACAATGAGCAGTTCTTC.

About this clonotype itself: At one of its ends the junction is not consistent with the germline gene, which may arise from a read error. CDR3 region: CASSLQGTGVREQYF. Here the CDR3 DNA reads TGTGCCAGCAGCTTACAAGGGACAGGGGTGCGGGAGCAGTACTTT. The chain has TRBV11-2 and TRBJ2-7, with TRBD1 matching over 10 bases. The CDR3 loop spans 15 amino acids. In germline, CDR1 is SGHAT, CDR2 FQNNGV.

The J gene is TRBJ2-5, the V gene TRBV25-1; 9 bases map to TRBD1. The germline V gene has CDR1 MGHDK and CDR2 SYGVNS. V lost 3 bases to trimming and J lost 4 bases; unmatched junction nucleotides: 6. The CDR3 has 15 amino acids. CDR3 sequence: CASSDTPTGGETQYF. The CDR3 nucleotides read TGTGCCAGCAGTGACACCCCGACAGGGGGAGAGACCCAGTACTTC.

This clonotype showed up just a few times. This chain uses TRBV12-3 or TRBV12-4 with TRBJ2-2, with D tentatively TRBD1 or TRBD2 (6 bases each). Trimming cost V 4 bases and J 2 bases, with 11 bases left between them. The CDR3 is made up of 15 amino acids. The CDR3 protein is CASSSGAHNTGELFF. CDR3 DNA sequence: TGTGCCAGCAGTTCGGGGGCCCATAACACCGGGGAGCTGTTTTTT.

The rearrangement uses TRBV10-3 and TRBJ2-6, with 7 bases fitting TRBD1. Germline V gene lookup returns CDR1 ENHRY and CDR2 SYGVKD. The ends lost 4 bases at V and 1 base at J; junction bases unmatched: 4. The CDR3 totals 16 residues. In DNA form, the CDR3 reads TGTGCCATCAGTGGACAGGGCGCATCTGGGGCCAACGTCCTGACTTTC. Amino acids: CAISGQGASGANVLTF.

With regard to this clonotype: The junction shows a germline mismatch at one end, possibly a read error. The rearrangement links TRBV11-2 to TRBJ2-6; maybe TRBD1 (5 bases). Germline V gene sequence: CDR1 SGHAT, CDR2 FQNNGV. The CDR3 is made up of 14 amino acids. Here the CDR3 DNA reads TGTGCCAGCAGCTTACTGGTTGGGGCCAACGTCATGACTTTC. Protein sequence: CASSLLVGANVMTF.

V usage is TRBV29-1 and J usage is TRBJ2-2; 13 nucleotides match TRBD2. CDR1 SQVTM and CDR2 ANQGSEA come from the germline V gene. V lost 4 bases, J lost 5 bases, and 19 bases stayed unmatched. The length of the CDR3 is 20 residues. The CDR3 bases are TGCAGCGTTGTAATTGATTCCCGCGGACTAGCGGGAGTTTTAACCGGGGAGCTGTTTTTT. Translated: CSVVIDSRGLAGVLTGELFF.

The rearrangement uses TRBV5-6 and TRBJ1-5, with 10 bases aligning to TRBD1. J was trimmed by 4 bases and V by 4 bases; bases with no gene match: 8. Germline V lookup: CDR1 SGHDT, CDR2 YYEEEE. CDR3 length: 16 amino acids. The CDR3 sequence: CASSRRQGAMNQPQHF. CDR3 bases: TGTGCCAGCAGCCGCCGACAGGGGGCAATGAATCAGCCCCAGCATTTT.

The J gene is TRBJ2-7, the V gene TRBV6-1, with 11 positions matching TRBD2. Germline CDR1 reads MNHNS; CDR2 reads SASEGT. The CDR3 covers 13 residues. The CDR3 reads CVTWTSGSYEQYF. The CDR3 region has the DNA TGTGTCACCTGGACTAGCGGGTCCTACGAGCAGTACTTC.

The chain joins TRBV10-1 to TRBJ2-3, with no clear D. The DNA end is a closer match to TRBJ1-5, so the J assignment may be wrong. CDR3 length equals 16 residues. Germline CDR1 is WNHNN and CDR2 is SYGVQD (reference sequence). The DNA for the CDR3 is TGCGCCAGCAGTGAGCTGGCGGGAGAAGGCACAGTTACGCAGCATTTT. It is translated as CASSELAGEGTVTQHF.

This clonotype was counted many times. This chain connects TRBV11-2 to TRBJ2-7; D gene uncertain. V was cut by 2 bases and J by 5 bases, with 7 bases left in between. Germline V gives CDR1 SGHAT, CDR2 FQNNGV. This CDR3 has 12 residues. In DNA, the CDR3 is TGTGCCAGCAGCTTAACGAGTAACGAGCAGTACTTC. Protein: CASSLTSNEQYF.

On this clonotype: The germline gene is not matched at one end of the junction; a read error may be the cause. The chain combines TRBV11-3 with TRBJ2-3; D is unclear. This CDR3 is 12 amino acids long. The germline CDR1 and CDR2 sequences are SGHNT and YENEEA. The CDR3 DNA reads TGCGCCAGCAGCTTTACGGTAGATGCGCAGTATTTT. It translates to CASSFTVDAQYF. The whole variable domain, filled in from reference TRBV11-3 and TRBJ2-3, reads EAGVVQSPRYKIIEKKQPVAFWCNPISGHNTLYWYLQNLGQGPELLIRYENEEAVDDSQLPKDRFSAERLKGVDSTLKIQPAELGDSAVYLCASSFTVDAQYFGPGTRLTVL.

V gene TRBV29-1 combines with J gene TRBJ1-1; 10 bases align to TRBD1. CDR3 length: 17 residues. V dropped 4 bases and J dropped 7; count of bases not matched to a gene: 18. From germline, CDR1 is SQVTM and CDR2 ANQGSEA. The CDR3 is CSVVGARKTGGVVEAFF. The CDR3 nucleotides are TGCAGCGTTGTCGGAGCTAGGAAGACAGGGGGCGTAGTTGAAGCTTTCTTT. Together with reference TRBV29-1 and TRBJ1-1, the CDR3 gives the full variable domain: SAVISQKPSRDICQRGTSLTIQCQVDSQVTMMFWYRQQPGQSLTLIATANQGSEATYESGFVIDKFPISRPNLTFSTLTVSNMSPEDSSIYLCSVVGARKTGGVVEAFFGQGTRLTVV.

This clonotype was found a few times. This chain joins TRBV12-5 and TRBJ1-1; TRBD1 is a possible D gene (5 bases). The CDR3 spans 13 residues. The V end was cut by 1 base, the J end by 3 bases, with 6 bases between. Per the germline V gene, CDR1 is LGHNT and CDR2 is FRNRAP. The CDR3 DNA reads TGTGCTAGTGGTTTGGGGGGGTACACTGAAGCTTTCTTT. Translated, it gives CASGLGGYTEAFF.

The V and J genes are TRBV6-2 or TRBV6-3 and TRBJ2-7, with 10 bases that match TRBD1. Losses at the gene ends were 2 bases for V and 7 bases for J; bases not matched to a gene: 8. The CDR3 contains 15 residues. Germline V gene data show CDR1 as MNHEY and CDR2 as SVGEGT. The CDR3 DNA follows: TGTGCCAGCAGTTACGGGACAGGGGCGCTGGGGGAGCAGTACTTC. Encoded protein: CASSYGTGALGEQYF.

J is TRBJ1-1 and V is TRBV5-6; the D is unclear. With 4 bases removed from V and 1 base from J, the gap between germline ends came to 11 bases. The germline V gene encodes CDR1 SGHDT and CDR2 YYEEEE. This CDR3 is 14 amino acids long. The CDR3 bases are TGTGCCAGCAGCCCCGGGCTGGGGAACACTGAAGCTTTCTTT. Translated, it gives CASSPGLGNTEAFF.

Remarks on this clonotype: At one of its ends the junction is not consistent with the germline gene, which may arise from a read error. The rearrangement uses TRBV6-2 or TRBV6-3 and TRBJ2-1; TRBD2 is a possible D gene (6 bases). CDR1 is MNHEY and CDR2 is SVGEGT in the germline V gene. This CDR3 comprises 15 residues. CDR3 region: CASLSGRAGSHEHFF. Here the CDR3 DNA reads TGTGCCAGCCTCTCGGGTCGAGCGGGTAGTCATGAGCACTTCTTC.

A remark on this clonotype: The conserved phenylalanine or tryptophan is not found at the CDR3 terminus, so this likely reflects a read error. V and J are TRBV29-1 and TRBJ2-3; D is perhaps TRBD2 (6 bases). The CDR3 runs 11 residues. Germline-derived CDR1 and CDR2 are SQVTM and ANQGSEA. Trimming shortened V by 7 bases and J by 8 bases, and 13 bases separated the two germline ends. CDR3 nucleotides: TGCAGCGCTGAGGACTACCTTACGCAGTATTCT. Amino acid sequence: CSAEDYLTQYS.

Many counts were recorded for this clonotype. The V and J genes are TRBV11-2 and TRBJ2-1, with 9 bases aligning to TRBD2. V dropped 0 bases and J dropped 2; count of bases not matched to a gene: 5. In germline, CDR1 is SGHAT, CDR2 FQNNGV. The CDR3 runs 17 residues. Here the CDR3 DNA reads TGTGCCAGCAGCTTAGAGAGGCCTAGCGGGACCTACAATGAGCAGTTCTTC. Translation: CASSLERPSGTYNEQFF. Full variable domain (missing parts from reference TRBV11-2 and TRBJ2-1): EAGVAQSPRYKIIEKRQSVAFWCNPISGHATLYWYQQILGQGPKLLIQFQNNGVVDDSQLPKDRFSAERLKGVDSTLKIQPAKLEDSAVYLCASSLERPSGTYNEQFFGPGTRLTVL.

This clonotype has more than one count but fewer than ten. The chain recombines TRBV6-1 with TRBJ2-5; TRBD2 matches at 8 bases. Germline V gene sequence: CDR1 MNHNS, CDR2 SASEGT. The trim removed 0 bases at V and 4 bases at J, leaving 4 bases unmatched. CDR3 size: 15 residues. The CDR3 spells CASSEATSGLETQYF. The CDR3 DNA is TGTGCCAGCAGTGAAGCCACTAGCGGATTAGAGACCCAGTACTTC.

J is TRBJ1-2 and V is TRBV6-5; D ambiguous. V was shortened by 2 bases and J by 0 bases, with 10 bases between the two germline ends. Per the germline V gene, CDR1 is MNHEY and CDR2 is SVGAGI. The CDR3 covers 15 residues. CDR3 in DNA: TGTGCCAGCAGTTACCAAATCTATTCTAACTATGGCTACACCTTC. As protein: CASSYQIYSNYGYTF.

This clonotype was counted ten times or more. The rearrangement joins TRBV4-2 to TRBJ2-3, with a possible D match to TRBD1 (6 bases). The V end was cut by 2 bases, the J end by 3 bases, with 12 bases between. CDR1 LGHNA and CDR2 YNFKEQ come from the germline V gene. The CDR3 totals 15 residues. CDR3 sequence (DNA): TGTGCCAGCAGCCAACCGAGAACAGGGACAGATACGCAGTATTTT. Translating gives CASSQPRTGTDTQYF.

This clonotype was found a few times. The chain couples TRBV5-6 to TRBJ2-3; tentatively, D is TRBD1 (5 bases). V was cut by 2 bases and J by 7 bases, with 8 bases left in between. CDR1 and CDR2 (germline): SGHDT, YYEEEE. The CDR3 is made up of 12 amino acids. The CDR3 coding sequence is TGTGCCAGCAGCTTAGGGGTGAATACGCAGTATTTT. Protein: CASSLGVNTQYF.